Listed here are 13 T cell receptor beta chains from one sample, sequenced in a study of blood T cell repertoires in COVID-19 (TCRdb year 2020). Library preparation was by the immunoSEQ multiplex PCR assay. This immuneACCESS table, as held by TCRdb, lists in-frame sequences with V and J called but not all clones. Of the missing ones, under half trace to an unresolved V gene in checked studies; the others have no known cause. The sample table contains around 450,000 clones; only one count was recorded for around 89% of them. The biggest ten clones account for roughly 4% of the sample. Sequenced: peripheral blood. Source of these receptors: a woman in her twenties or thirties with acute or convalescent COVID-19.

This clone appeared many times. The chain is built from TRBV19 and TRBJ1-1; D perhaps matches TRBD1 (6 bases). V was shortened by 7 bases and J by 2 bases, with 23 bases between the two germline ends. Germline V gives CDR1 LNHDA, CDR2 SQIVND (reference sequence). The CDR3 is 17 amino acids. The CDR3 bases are TGTGCCAGTAAGTTAACGTGGGGGCGAAGGGGTAACACTGAAGCTTTCTTT. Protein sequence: CASKLTWGRRGNTEAFF.

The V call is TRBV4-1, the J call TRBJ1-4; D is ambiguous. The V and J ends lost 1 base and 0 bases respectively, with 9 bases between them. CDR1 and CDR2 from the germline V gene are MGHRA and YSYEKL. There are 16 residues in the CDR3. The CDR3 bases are TGCGCCAGCAGCCAAGTTCCACAAGCAACTAATGAAAAACTGTTTTTT. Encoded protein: CASSQVPQATNEKLFF.

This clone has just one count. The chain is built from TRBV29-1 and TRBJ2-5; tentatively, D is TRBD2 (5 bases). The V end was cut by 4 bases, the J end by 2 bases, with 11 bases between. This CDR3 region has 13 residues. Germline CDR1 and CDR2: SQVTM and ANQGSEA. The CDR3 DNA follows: TGCAGCGTTGCCGGGGATACTCAAGAGACCCAGTACTTC. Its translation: CSVAGDTQETQYF.

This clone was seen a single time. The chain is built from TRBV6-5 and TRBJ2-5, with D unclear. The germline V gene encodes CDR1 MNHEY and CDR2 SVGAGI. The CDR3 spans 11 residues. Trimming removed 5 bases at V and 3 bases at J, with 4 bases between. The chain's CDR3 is CASSIKETQYF. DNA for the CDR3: TGTGCCAGCAGTATAAAAGAGACCCAGTACTTC.

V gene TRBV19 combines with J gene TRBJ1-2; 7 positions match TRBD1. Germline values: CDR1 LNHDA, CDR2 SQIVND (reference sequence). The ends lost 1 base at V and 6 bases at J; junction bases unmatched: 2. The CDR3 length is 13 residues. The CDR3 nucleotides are TGTGCCAGTAGTATAGGACAGGGTGATGGCTACACCTTC. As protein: CASSIGQGDGYTF.

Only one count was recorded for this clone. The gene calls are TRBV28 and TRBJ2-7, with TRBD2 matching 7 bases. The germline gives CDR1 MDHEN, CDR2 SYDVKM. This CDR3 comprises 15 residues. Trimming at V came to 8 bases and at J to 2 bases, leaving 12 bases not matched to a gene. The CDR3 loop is CASSLTSPKPYEQYF. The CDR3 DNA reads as TGTGCCAGCTCCTTGACTAGCCCTAAACCCTACGAGCAGTACTTC.

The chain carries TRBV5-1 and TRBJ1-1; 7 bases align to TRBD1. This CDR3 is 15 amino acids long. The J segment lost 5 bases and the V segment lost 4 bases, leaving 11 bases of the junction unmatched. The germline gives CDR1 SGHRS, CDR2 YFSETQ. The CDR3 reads CASSPRTGRGTEAFF. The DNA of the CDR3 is TGCGCCAGCAGCCCGCGGACAGGCCGCGGAACTGAAGCTTTCTTT.

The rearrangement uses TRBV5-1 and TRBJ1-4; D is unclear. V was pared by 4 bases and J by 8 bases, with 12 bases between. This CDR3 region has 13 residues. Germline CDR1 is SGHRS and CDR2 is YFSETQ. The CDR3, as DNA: TGCGCCAGCAGCCGTTTAATGGGCGAAAAACTGTTTTTT. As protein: CASSRLMGEKLFF. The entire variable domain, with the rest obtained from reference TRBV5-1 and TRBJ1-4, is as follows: KAGVTQTPRYLIKTRGQQVTLSCSPISGHRSVSWYQQTPGQGLQFLFEYFSETQRNKGNFPGRFSGRQFSNSRSEMNVSTLELGDSALYLCASSRLMGEKLFFGSGTQLSVL.

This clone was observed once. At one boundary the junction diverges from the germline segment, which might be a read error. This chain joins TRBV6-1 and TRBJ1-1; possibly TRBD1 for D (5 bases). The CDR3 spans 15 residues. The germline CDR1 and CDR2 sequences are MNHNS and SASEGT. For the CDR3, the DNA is TGTGCCAGCAGTGATGGACAAGGCATGAACACCGAAGCTTTCTTT. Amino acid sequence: CASSDGQGMNTEAFF.

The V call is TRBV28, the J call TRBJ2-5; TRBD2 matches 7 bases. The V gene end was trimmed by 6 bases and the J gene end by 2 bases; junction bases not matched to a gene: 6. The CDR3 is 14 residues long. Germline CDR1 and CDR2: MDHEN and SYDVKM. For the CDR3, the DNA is TGTGCCAGCAGGGAGGGACTACCACAAGAGACCCAGTACTTC. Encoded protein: CASREGLPQETQYF.

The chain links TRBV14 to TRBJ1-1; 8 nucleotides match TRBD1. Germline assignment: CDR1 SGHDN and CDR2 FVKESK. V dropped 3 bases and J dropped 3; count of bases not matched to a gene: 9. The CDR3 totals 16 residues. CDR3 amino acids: CASSQAPQGAYTEAFF. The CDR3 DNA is TGTGCCAGCAGCCAGGCTCCGCAGGGGGCGTACACTGAAGCTTTCTTT.

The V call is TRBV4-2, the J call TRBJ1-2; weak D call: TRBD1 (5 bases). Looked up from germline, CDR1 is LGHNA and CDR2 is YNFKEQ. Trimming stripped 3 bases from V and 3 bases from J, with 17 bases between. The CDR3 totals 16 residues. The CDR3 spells CASSQRRVTEHYGYTF. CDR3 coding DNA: TGTGCCAGCAGCCAGAGAAGAGTGACAGAACACTATGGCTACACCTTC.

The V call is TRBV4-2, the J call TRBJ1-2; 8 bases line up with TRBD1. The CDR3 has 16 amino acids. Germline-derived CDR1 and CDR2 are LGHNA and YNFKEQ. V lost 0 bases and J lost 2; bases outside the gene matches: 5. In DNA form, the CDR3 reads TGTGCCAGCAGCCAAGAATGGGGACAGGCAAACTATGGCTACACCTTC. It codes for CASSQEWGQANYGYTF.